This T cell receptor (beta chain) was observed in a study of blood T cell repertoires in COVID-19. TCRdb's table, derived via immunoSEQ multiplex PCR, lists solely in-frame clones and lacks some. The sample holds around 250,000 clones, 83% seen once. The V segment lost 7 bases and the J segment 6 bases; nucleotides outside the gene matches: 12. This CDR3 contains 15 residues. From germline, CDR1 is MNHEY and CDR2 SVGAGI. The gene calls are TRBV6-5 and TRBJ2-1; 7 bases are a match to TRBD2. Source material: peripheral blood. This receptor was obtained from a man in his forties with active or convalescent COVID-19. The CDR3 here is CASTLGTTGSNEQFF. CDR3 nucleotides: TGTGCCAGCACCCTAGGGACTACCGGAAGCAATGAGCAGTTCTTC.